The clone carrying this T cell receptor beta chain has just a few counts. Antigen: not known. The data stem from a study of metastatic and nonmetastatic thyroid tumors. Thyroid surgery took place with no prior treatment in any patient. In the authors' workflow: The distant-metastasis classifier for papillary thyroid cancer was built from CDR3 differences across clinicopathological groups. MiXCR reprocessed the PCR reads for TCRdb. The V and J calls were determined by TCRdb, not by the authors. The table shows more than 40,000 clones, with 3.5% to 5% occurring only once. V was clipped by 1 base and J by 6 bases, with 13 bases between them. The germline V gene encodes CDR1 SGHTA and CDR2 FQGNSA. The CDR3 spans 14 residues. Points from the study as a whole: It was reported that TCR beta diversity was significantly higher in malignant thyroid tumors than benign nodules, in blood and tumor.

The clonotype comes from a female donor with papillary thyroid cancer or a benign thyroid nodule (not recorded which). Some clones in this sample may be carry-over from other donors' samples. Sample: blood. This chain links TRBV7-2 with TRBJ2-7; D might be TRBD2 (6 bases). The CDR3 bases are TGTGCCAGCAGCTTAGGGGACTCTAGCTCCGAGCAGTACTTC. Its protein product is CASSLGDSSSEQYF.